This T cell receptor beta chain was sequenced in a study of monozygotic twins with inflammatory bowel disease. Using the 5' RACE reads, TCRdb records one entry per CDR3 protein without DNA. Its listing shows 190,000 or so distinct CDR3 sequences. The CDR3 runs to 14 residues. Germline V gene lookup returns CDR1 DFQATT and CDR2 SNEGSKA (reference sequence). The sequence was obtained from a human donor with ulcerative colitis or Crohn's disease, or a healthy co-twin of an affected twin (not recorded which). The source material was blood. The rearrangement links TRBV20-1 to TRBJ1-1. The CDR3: CSATGARAGTEAFF.